Presented here are 26 T cell receptor beta chains from one specimen sequenced in a study of human T cells and chemical hapten exposure. Each CDR3 protein gets one entry after TCRdb re-called the RACE reads with MiXCR. The sample carries over 100,000 distinct CDR3 sequences, around 10% recorded once. Noted time point: patch test 3, about 24 weeks after DPC sensitization. Treatment here: therapeutic diphenylcyclopropenone sensitization with weekly scalp DPC. Here the sequenced sample was whole blood, taken in connection with sensitization to the hapten diphenylcyclopropenone (DPC). The source is a woman aged 45-65 years with alopecia areata. Some clones in this sample may be carry-over from other donors' samples.

The genes are TRBV12-3 or TRBV12-4 and TRBJ2-7; D not resolved. Trimming removed 5 bases from V and 7 bases from J, with 15 bases in between. CDR3 size: 13 residues. CDR3 protein: CASSPSSLGEQYF. The CDR3 DNA follows: TGTGCCAGCAGTCCCTCTTCCCTAGGGGAGCAGTACTTC.

V is TRBV6-5 and J is TRBJ2-7; 11 bases are a match to TRBD2. The CDR3 loop spans 15 amino acids. Trimming cost V 2 bases and J 2 bases; bases outside gene matches: 2. Germline V lookup: CDR1 MNHEY, CDR2 SVGAGI. The CDR3 here is CASSYGTSGTYEQYF. CDR3 in DNA: TGTGCCAGCAGTTACGGGACTAGCGGAACCTACGAGCAGTACTTC.

This clonotype was observed a handful of times. The rearrangement uses TRBV5-1 and TRBJ1-1, with D tentatively TRBD1 (6 bases). V lost 0 bases and J lost 5, with 17 bases in between. The germline CDR1 and CDR2 sequences are SGHRS and YFSETQ. This CDR3 has 16 residues. The chain's CDR3 is CASSLGRGLSRTEAFF. DNA for the CDR3: TGCGCCAGCAGCTTGGGTCGGGGGCTATCGAGAACTGAAGCTTTCTTT. Filled out from reference TRBV5-1 and TRBJ1-1, the complete variable domain reads KAGVTQTPRYLIKTRGQQVTLSCSPISGHRSVSWYQQTPGQGLQFLFEYFSETQRNKGNFPGRFSGRQFSNSRSEMNVSTLELGDSALYLCASSLGRGLSRTEAFFGQGTRLTVV.

This clonotype was detected a few times. The chain carries TRBV3-1 and TRBJ2-7, with TRBD1 matching 8 bases. The ends lost 4 bases at V and 5 bases at J; junction bases unmatched: 13. Germline V gives CDR1 LGHDT, CDR2 YNNKEL (reference sequence). The CDR3 extends over 16 amino acids. The CDR3 spells CASSLSGGGRTDEQYF. CDR3 bases: TGTGCCAGCAGCCTTTCAGGGGGCGGTAGAACCGACGAGCAGTACTTC.

A remark on this clonotype: This sequence may be a read error, since a much larger clone differs from it by one base. This chain links TRBV2 with TRBJ2-7; D uncertain. Germline V gives CDR1 SNHLY, CDR2 FYNNEI. This CDR3 comprises 10 residues. The CDR3 loop reads CASSDGTKSF. As DNA, the CDR3 is TGTGCCAGCAGTGATGGCACAAAATCCTTC.

A few counts support this clonotype. The chain employs TRBV20-1 and TRBJ2-7; 9 bases agree with TRBD2. V lost 5 bases, J lost 5 bases, and 16 bases stayed unmatched. The CDR3 runs to 16 residues. Per the germline V gene, CDR1 is DFQATT and CDR2 is SNEGSKA (reference sequence). The CDR3 region has the DNA TGCAGTGCTCCTCCCCCTATCGGCCTAGCGGGAAACGAGCAGTACTTC. It encodes CSAPPPIGLAGNEQYF.

Details on this clonotype: This may stem from a read error, because a much larger clone lies one nucleotide away. The gene calls are TRBV28 and TRBJ1-2; TRBD1 might be the D (5 bases). Trimming shortened V by 3 bases and J by 1 base, and 9 bases separated the two germline ends. CDR1 is MDHEN and CDR2 is SYDVKM in the germline V gene. CDR3 size: 14 residues. The CDR3 region is CASSLCRDNYGYTF. CDR3 nucleotides: TGTGCCAGCAGTTTGTGCAGGGATAACTATGGCTACACCTTC.

This clonotype was observed a handful of times. V gene TRBV5-1 combines with J gene TRBJ1-1; D gene uncertain. V gave up 0 bases and J gave up 2 bases, with 14 bases separating them. The CDR3 sequence is 16 residues long. CDR1 is SGHRS and CDR2 is YFSETQ in the germline V gene. The CDR3 sequence: CASSLAADLLNTEAFF. As DNA, the CDR3 is TGCGCCAGCAGCTTGGCGGCAGACCTACTAAACACTGAAGCTTTCTTT.

V and J are TRBV2 and TRBJ1-1, with a weak D call TRBD1 (6 bases). Germline assignment: CDR1 SNHLY and CDR2 FYNNEI. V lost 4 bases, J lost 4 bases, and 13 bases lay in between. This CDR3 contains 14 residues. The CDR3 DNA is TGTGCCAGCAGTGTCGAGGGGGAAGTCACTGAAGCTTTCTTT. Protein product: CASSVEGEVTEAFF. The full variable domain, rest sourced from reference TRBV2 and TRBJ1-1, is EPEVTQTPSHQVTQMGQEVILRCVPISNHLYFYWYRQILGQKVEFLVSFYNNEISEKSEIFDDQFSVERPDGSNFTLKIRSTKLEDSAMYFCASSVEGEVTEAFFGQGTRLTVV.

The chain uses TRBV7-9 and TRBJ1-1; D unresolved. The CDR3 loop spans 12 amino acids. Trimming shortened V by 6 bases and J by 3 bases, and 8 bases separated the two germline ends. The germline V gene has CDR1 SEHNR and CDR2 FQNEAQ (reference sequence). CDR3 residues: CASRLTYTEAFF. The CDR3 nucleotides read TGTGCCAGCAGACTTACCTACACTGAAGCTTTCTTT.

V and J are TRBV28 and TRBJ1-1, with TRBD1 identical over 7 bases. The CDR3 covers 13 residues. In germline, CDR1 is MDHEN, CDR2 SYDVKM. V shed 7 bases and J 5 bases; nucleotides not matched to a gene: 7. CDR3 protein: CASKHTGETEAFF. DNA for the CDR3: TGTGCCAGCAAACATACAGGGGAAACTGAAGCTTTCTTT.

This clonotype was observed a few times. The rearrangement uses TRBV30 and TRBJ1-1, with TRBD1 as a possible D gene (6 bases). Germline CDR1 reads GTSNPN; CDR2 reads SVGIG (reference sequence). The germline V and J ends were trimmed by 5 bases and 1 base, with 11 bases remaining between them. CDR3 size: 13 residues. The CDR3 loop reads CAWGGNKNTEAFF. CDR3 DNA: TGTGCCTGGGGGGGCAACAAGAACACTGAAGCTTTCTTT.

This clonotype was detected ten times or more. The J gene is TRBJ2-1, the V gene TRBV7-2; TRBD2 is a possible D gene (5 bases). V was trimmed by 3 bases and J by 6 bases, leaving 12 bases between them. The CDR3 runs 14 residues. The V gene's germline CDR1 is SGHTA and CDR2 FQGNSA. The CDR3 is CASSLALASNEQFF. CDR3 nucleotide sequence: TGTGCCAGCAGCTTGGCCCTAGCTTCCAATGAGCAGTTCTTC.

This chain uses TRBV20-1 with TRBJ2-3; maybe TRBD2 (6 bases). Germline CDR1 is DFQATT and CDR2 is SNEGSKA (reference sequence). Trimming took off 5 bases at V and 1 base at J, with 10 bases between the two ends. This CDR3 contains 13 residues. CDR3 in DNA: TGCAGTGCTGACGGGACTGGCACAGATACGCAGTATTTT. Its translation is CSADGTGTDTQYF.

This clonotype came up a few times. The CDR3 loop is CSVGRDSTDTQYF. The CDR3 DNA sequence: TGCAGCGTGGGTAGGGACAGCACAGATACGCAGTATTTT. The chain links TRBV29-1 to TRBJ2-3; D may correspond to TRBD1 or TRBD2 (5 bases each). Germline CDR1 SQVTM, CDR2 ANQGSEA. Deletions cut 6 bases from V and 0 bases from J, with 10 bases between. The CDR3 is made up of 13 amino acids.

The gene calls are TRBV9 and TRBJ2-3; a weak D match, TRBD1 (6 bases). The CDR3 sequence is 14 residues long. Germline assignment: CDR1 SGDLS and CDR2 YYNGEE. V was cut by 0 bases and J by 12 bases, with 17 bases left in between. For the CDR3, the DNA is TGTGCCAGCAGCGTAGGAGATGGGGGCAGGGCACAGTATTTT. It codes for CASSVGDGGRAQYF.

The sample holds a few counts of this clonotype. The chain has TRBV28 and TRBJ1-2; D remains unclear. The V gene lost 3 bases and the J gene lost 4 bases, with 3 bases spanning the gap. The CDR3 runs 11 residues. CDR1 MDHEN and CDR2 SYDVKM come from the germline V gene. The CDR3 DNA reads TGTGCCAGCAGTTTCACCTATGGCTACACCTTC. It codes for CASSFTYGYTF.

V is TRBV20-1 and J is TRBJ2-7; no clear D. V was pared by 3 bases and J by 1 base, with 7 bases between. Per germline, CDR1 DFQATT and CDR2 SNEGSKA (reference sequence). CDR3 length: 12 amino acids. The CDR3 region is CSASAISYEQYF. The CDR3 DNA reads TGCAGTGCTAGTGCGATTTCCTACGAGCAGTACTTC.

This clonotype was counted only a few times. V is TRBV20-1 and J is TRBJ1-6, with a tentative D call TRBD1 (6 bases). The CDR3 length is 16 residues. The V end lost 0 bases, the J end lost 7 bases, and 16 bases lay between the germline ends. Germline assignment: CDR1 DFQATT and CDR2 SNEGSKA (reference sequence). The CDR3 DNA follows: TGCAGTGCTAGAGATCCCCAGGGGCCGGGGAATTCACCCCTCCACTTT. This encodes CSARDPQGPGNSPLHF.

This clonotype has more than one count but fewer than ten. The chain recombines TRBV29-1 with TRBJ1-5; 7 bases line up with TRBD1. J lost 5 bases, V lost 4 bases, and 5 bases had no gene match. The CDR3 runs 13 residues. Germline CDR1 reads SQVTM; CDR2 reads ANQGSEA. In nucleotides, the CDR3 is TGCAGCGTTGCCTGGGACAGCTATCAGCCCCAGCATTTT. Amino acid sequence: CSVAWDSYQPQHF. The full variable domain, its missing parts supplied by reference TRBV29-1 and TRBJ1-5, is SAVISQKPSRDICQRGTSLTIQCQVDSQVTMMFWYRQQPGQSLTLIATANQGSEATYESGFVIDKFPISRPNLTFSTLTVSNMSPEDSSIYLCSVAWDSYQPQHFGDGTRLSIL.

V and J are TRBV10-2 and TRBJ2-1; no firm D call. Trimming removed 2 bases from V and 7 bases from J, with 9 bases in between. This CDR3 has 13 residues. CDR1 and CDR2 from the germline V gene are WSHSY and SAAADI. CDR3 bases: TGCGCCAGCAGTGAGCCCCCCGGGAATGAGCAGTTCTTC. The encoded protein is CASSEPPGNEQFF.

The chain carries TRBV21-1 and TRBJ2-6; TRBD1 reflects the table's D call only, with no check against the DNA. TRBV21-1 constitutes a pseudogene. This CDR3 is built from 17 residues. CDR3 residues: CASSKTGSVSGANVLTF. For the CDR3, the DNA is TGTGCCAGCAGCAAAACAGGGTCAGTCTCTGGGGCCAACGTCCTGACTTTC.

The chain has TRBV14 and TRBJ1-1, with D hard to call. CDR3 size: 13 residues. V was pared by 5 bases and J by 5 bases, with 12 bases between. Germline V gene lookup returns CDR1 SGHDN and CDR2 FVKESK. For the CDR3, the DNA is TGTGCCAGCAGCATAGCCGGGCCTACTGAAGCTTTCTTT. It specifies CASSIAGPTEAFF.

This clonotype was picked up a small number of times. The chain links TRBV7-8 to TRBJ2-2; D gene unclear. The CDR3 loop spans 18 amino acids. CDR1 is SGHVS, CDR2 FQNEAQ, per germline. Trimming took off 0 bases at V and 5 bases at J, with 19 bases between the two ends. The CDR3 is CASSLAPATAVGTGELFF. CDR3 bases: TGTGCCAGCAGCTTAGCGCCGGCCACGGCGGTAGGAACCGGGGAGCTGTTTTTT.

The rearrangement uses TRBV12-3 or TRBV12-4 and TRBJ2-4; no reliable D call. Trimming stripped 2 bases from V and 1 base from J, with 6 bases between. CDR3 length: 14 amino acids. This chain's CDR3 is CASSLPVAKNIQYF. For the CDR3, the DNA is TGTGCCAGCAGTTTACCGGTGGCCAAAAACATTCAGTACTTC.

This clonotype has at least ten counts. The rearrangement links TRBV18 to TRBJ2-3, with 12 bases matching TRBD2. CDR1 is KGHSH and CDR2 is LQKENI in the germline V gene. The CDR3 contains 15 residues. The ends lost 4 bases at V and 1 base at J; junction bases unmatched: 0. CDR3 in DNA: TGTGCCAGCTCACGGACTAGCGGGGGCACAGATACGCAGTATTTT. Protein: CASSRTSGGTDTQYF.